This T cell receptor beta chain was sequenced for a study of CXCR3-negative and CXCR3-positive naive CD8 T cells. Carrying UMI labels, the TRB cDNA libraries were prepared through 5' RACE. TCRdb re-analyzed the 5' RACE reads; it lists each CDR3 protein once, without DNA. The sample yields tens of thousands of distinct CDR3 sequences, of which the top ten take up about 0.62%. Note on this clonotype: Its antigen is unidentified.

Findings and caveats of the study: Higher TRB CDR3 hydrophobicity marked CXCR3-positive naive cells relative to CXCR3-negative naive cells. For memory CD8+ cells diversity was much lower, but both naive subsets had comparably high diversity.

Within the CD8+ T cell compartment, naive cells were CD45RO-CCR7+CD27+CD95-. The CDR3 consists of 18 residues. Germline CDR1 reads MDHEN; CDR2 reads SYDVKM. The clonotype was recovered from a human donor in good health. Some clones in this sample may be carry-over from other donors' samples. V is TRBV28 and J is TRBJ2-2; TCRdb calls TRBD2, which cannot be checked without DNA. Input material: naive CXCR3+ CD8+ T cells from blood. Subset noted: CD45RO-CCR7+CD27+CD95- naive CD8+ T cells expressing CXCR3 (TNR3+). CDR3 sequence: CASIRDYHRTPNTGELFF.